A single sample is the source of the 30 T cell receptor beta chains below, sequenced in a study of T cell responses to AZD1222 COVID-19 vaccine. This table comes from immunoSEQ multiplex PCR, and its TCRdb copy is limited to in-frame clones, with some not included. The sample records tens of thousands of clones, 70% to 90% being singletons. The specimen was peripheral blood, collected on day 0 of AZD1222 vaccination. The source is an adult in good health.

The chain links TRBV7-2 to TRBJ2-7, with 8 bases that match TRBD2. The CDR3 extends over 16 amino acids. J gave up 7 bases and V 0 bases, and 11 bases lay outside the gene matches. CDR1 SGHTA and CDR2 FQGNSA come from the germline V gene. The CDR3 coding sequence is TGTGCCAGCAGCTTAGCGGGGGTAGCGGGACTACGGGAGCAGTACTTC. Protein product: CASSLAGVAGLREQYF.

The table lists this clone with a few counts. The rearrangement uses TRBV6-6 and TRBJ1-4; D perhaps matches TRBD1 (5 bases). Per germline, CDR1 MNHNY and CDR2 SVGAGI (reference sequence). The length of the CDR3 is 14 residues. Trimming left V 7 bases short and J 7 bases short, with 16 bases between. The CDR3 loop is CASNALAGREKLFF. The DNA of the CDR3 is TGTGCCAGCAACGCCTTGGCAGGGCGTGAAAAACTGTTTTTT.

The chain uses TRBV29-1 and TRBJ1-1, with TRBD1 matching 8 bases. V gave up 5 bases and J gave up 3 bases; unmatched junction bases: 11. In germline, CDR1 is SQVTM, CDR2 ANQGSEA. CDR3 length: 15 amino acids. Here the CDR3 reads CSVRWDRWRDTEAFF. Written as DNA, the CDR3 is TGCAGCGTTAGATGGGACAGGTGGCGGGACACTGAAGCTTTCTTT.

The genes are TRBV27 and TRBJ2-6; 9 nucleotides align to TRBD1. V gave up 6 bases and J gave up 0 bases; unmatched junction bases: 3. The CDR3 spans 16 residues. Looked up from germline, CDR1 is MNHEY and CDR2 is SMNVEV (reference sequence). As DNA, the CDR3 is TGTGCCAGCAGGACAGGGGGGGTCTCTGGGGCCAACGTCCTGACTTTC. As protein: CASRTGGVSGANVLTF.

This clone was observed once. The V call is TRBV6-2 or TRBV6-3, the J call TRBJ1-1, with 7 bases fitting TRBD1. Germline values: CDR1 MNHEY, CDR2 SVGEGT. The CDR3 runs to 16 residues. V dropped 4 bases and J dropped 4; count of bases not matched to a gene: 12. CDR3 loop: CASSSPPTGIGTEAFF. The CDR3 bases are TGTGCCAGCAGTTCTCCTCCGACAGGGATCGGCACTGAAGCTTTCTTT.

This chain links TRBV12-3 or TRBV12-4 with TRBJ2-5; 7 nucleotides line up with TRBD1. The CDR3 totals 12 residues. Trimming cost V 6 bases and J 7 bases; bases outside gene matches: 5. The CDR3 nucleotides are TGTGCCAGCAGAGCAGGGGGAAGGACCCAGTACTTC. Translation: CASRAGGRTQYF.

The J gene is TRBJ1-1, the V gene TRBV18; possible D gene TRBD1, 5 bases. The CDR3 runs 14 residues. Germline loops: CDR1 KGHSH, CDR2 LQKENI. V dropped 6 bases and J dropped 2 bases, with 13 bases sitting between them. The CDR3 nucleotides are TGTGCCAGCTCGCTACAGGATTCTAACACTGAAGCTTTCTTT. Translation gives CASSLQDSNTEAFF.

CDR3 loop: CASSWRTYEQYF. CDR3 nucleotides: TGTGCCAGCAGCTGGAGAACCTACGAGCAGTACTTC. The J gene is TRBJ2-7, the V gene TRBV5-8, with no clear D. Germline V gene data show CDR1 as SGHTS and CDR2 as YDEGEE. The CDR3 runs to 12 residues. V was trimmed by 3 bases and J by 2 bases, leaving 6 bases between them.

This clone was seen more than once but under ten times. J is TRBJ2-3 and V is TRBV7-8, with 7 bases aligning to TRBD1. The CDR3 is 14 residues long. Trimming cost V 3 bases and J 2 bases; bases outside gene matches: 2. From germline, CDR1 is SGHVS and CDR2 FQNEAQ. CDR3: CASSFTGATDTQYF. The CDR3 DNA reads as TGTGCCAGCAGCTTCACAGGGGCCACAGATACGCAGTATTTT.

The chain combines TRBV7-9 with TRBJ1-1; D possibly corresponds to TRBD1 (6 bases). CDR1 SEHNR and CDR2 FQNEAQ come from the germline V gene (reference sequence). The CDR3 has 15 amino acids. V gave up 5 bases and J gave up 9 bases, with 22 bases separating them. CDR3 nucleotides: TGTGCCAGCAGCCCCAGGGGTATGCGGCAGGGACAAGCTTTCTTT. Translating it yields CASSPRGMRQGQAFF.

This clone was counted a single time. The chain combines TRBV5-6 with TRBJ1-6, with TRBD1 matching 10 bases. This CDR3 contains 15 residues. Germline V lookup: CDR1 SGHDT, CDR2 YYEEEE. V was clipped by 4 bases and J by 9 bases; unmatched bases: 7. The CDR3 bases are TGTGCCAGCAGCCCGGAGACAGGGGGCTCTTCACCCCTCCACTTT. Residues: CASSPETGGSSPLHF.

The chain has TRBV10-3 and TRBJ1-2, with TRBD1 identical over 10 bases. Germline V gene sequence: CDR1 ENHRY, CDR2 SYGVKD. The CDR3 extends over 15 amino acids. The V segment lost 0 bases and the J segment 6 bases; nucleotides outside the gene matches: 4. The CDR3 DNA reads TGTGCCATCAGTGAGTCGGCCGGGACAGGGGATGGCTACACCTTC. It encodes CAISESAGTGDGYTF.

This clone was detected only a few times. The rearrangement joins TRBV5-8 to TRBJ1-5, with D possibly matching TRBD1 (6 bases). V shed 2 bases and J shed 4 bases, with 13 bases lying between them. The CDR3 runs to 15 residues. Germline V lookup: CDR1 SGHTS, CDR2 YDEGEE. In DNA form, the CDR3 reads TGTGCCAGCAGCTTAGTTGGACAGCAGAATCAGCCCCAGCATTTT. Translating gives CASSLVGQQNQPQHF.

The rearrangement joins TRBV10-3 to TRBJ2-3; D ambiguous. This CDR3 has 14 amino acids. V was clipped by 2 bases and J by 3 bases, with 9 bases between them. Germline V gene data show CDR1 as ENHRY and CDR2 as SYGVKD. The CDR3 protein is CAISEPLGTDTQYF. CDR3 DNA sequence: TGTGCCATCAGTGAGCCTCTTGGTACAGATACGCAGTATTTT.

The gene calls are TRBV5-8 and TRBJ1-6; 7 nucleotides align to TRBD1. CDR3 size: 16 residues. Per germline, CDR1 SGHTS and CDR2 YDEGEE. J gave up 2 bases and V 2 bases, and 4 bases lay outside the gene matches. The CDR3 sequence: CASSFEGGTYNSPLHF. The CDR3, as DNA: TGTGCCAGCAGCTTCGAAGGGGGCACCTATAATTCACCCCTCCACTTT.

The chain combines TRBV6-5 with TRBJ1-1, with D perhaps matching TRBD1 (5 bases). This CDR3 has 13 amino acids. Between the trimmed V and J ends, which lost 2 bases and 4 bases, there was a span of 8 bases. CDR1 is MNHEY, CDR2 SVGAGI, per germline. In DNA, the CDR3 is TGTGCCAGCAGTTACGGGGGTTTCACTGAAGCTTTCTTT. Its translation is CASSYGGFTEAFF.

The sample holds one count of this clone. The chain is built from TRBV5-1 and TRBJ2-2; the match to TRBD1 covers 7 bases. This CDR3 has 16 residues. Germline lookup yields CDR1 SGHRS and CDR2 YFSETQ. The ends lost 4 bases at V and 4 bases at J; junction bases unmatched: 10. The CDR3, as DNA: TGCGCCAGCAGCCTGGTGGAAGGGGGCGGCACCGGGGAGCTGTTTTTT. Protein product: CASSLVEGGGTGELFF.

The chain links TRBV7-9 to TRBJ2-3, with D perhaps matching TRBD1 (5 bases). Trimming removed 3 bases from V and 0 bases from J, with 10 bases in between. The CDR3 contains 15 residues. Germline CDR1 is SEHNR and CDR2 is FQNEAQ (reference sequence). For the CDR3, the DNA is TGTGCCAGCAGCTTGGTGGGGCTGAGCACAGATACGCAGTATTTT. Residues: CASSLVGLSTDTQYF.

The chain couples TRBV10-2 to TRBJ2-2; TRBD1 is a possible D gene (6 bases). The V end was cut by 8 bases, the J end by 3 bases, with 16 bases between. The CDR3 is made up of 15 amino acids. Germline CDR1 is WSHSY and CDR2 is SAAADI. CDR3 bases: TGCGCCAGCGGGTTACCAAACAGGGACACCGGGGAGCTGTTTTTT. It yields the protein CASGLPNRDTGELFF.

The V gene is TRBV6-5, the J gene TRBJ1-5, with no clear D. The CDR3 covers 13 residues. Germline lookup yields CDR1 MNHEY and CDR2 SVGAGI. Between the trimmed V and J ends, which lost 4 bases and 5 bases, there was a span of 9 bases. The CDR3 region is CASSFRRDQPQHF. The DNA of the CDR3 is TGTGCCAGCAGTTTTCGCCGGGATCAGCCCCAGCATTTT.

This clone was seen just once. V gene TRBV20-1 combines with J gene TRBJ1-6; 9 bases map to TRBD1. Per the germline V gene, CDR1 is DFQATT and CDR2 is SNEGSKA (reference sequence). J gave up 12 bases and V 5 bases, and 2 bases lay outside the gene matches. CDR3 size: 11 residues. This CDR3 reads CSASDRGPLHF. DNA of the CDR3: TGCAGTGCTTCGGACAGGGGACCCCTCCACTTT.

The J gene is TRBJ2-7, the V gene TRBV18, with 8 nucleotides matching TRBD1. J was trimmed by 5 bases and V by 6 bases; bases with no gene match: 6. The germline gives CDR1 KGHSH, CDR2 LQKENI. The CDR3 consists of 13 residues. The CDR3 reads CASSTRQGNEQYF. The CDR3 coding sequence is TGTGCCAGCTCTACCCGACAGGGGAACGAGCAGTACTTC.

The rearrangement joins TRBV3-1 (or the pseudogene TRBV3-2) to TRBJ1-1; D is unresolved. Trimming left V 1 base short and J 2 bases short, with 5 bases between. This CDR3 comprises 13 residues. Germline V lookup: CDR1 LGHDT, CDR2 YNNKEL (reference sequence). CDR3 sequence (DNA): TGTGCCAGCAGCCAAGTCGGAAACACTGAAGCTTTCTTT. Residues: CASSQVGNTEAFF.

V usage is TRBV5-4 and J usage is TRBJ2-1; D is perhaps TRBD2 (6 bases). V was shortened by 0 bases and J by 10 bases, with 14 bases between the two germline ends. Per the germline V gene, CDR1 is SGHNT and CDR2 is YYREEE (reference sequence). The CDR3 is 14 amino acids. The CDR3 DNA follows: TGTGCCAGCAGCTTGGCCTGGGGGGAAGAGGAGCAGTTCTTC. Encoded protein: CASSLAWGEEEQFF.

The chain is built from TRBV2 and TRBJ2-3; TRBD1 aligns across 7 bases. J was trimmed by 2 bases and V by 6 bases; bases with no gene match: 8. Looked up from germline, CDR1 is SNHLY and CDR2 is FYNNEI. CDR3 size: 15 residues. CDR3 DNA: TGTGCCAGCAGACCACAGGGGATCGACACAGATACGCAGTATTTT. Translating gives CASRPQGIDTDTQYF.

In nucleotides, the CDR3 is TGTGCCAGCTCAGGGTCCTATTCCGGGACAGGGCACAGATTTGGGCAGTATTTT. Translation gives CASSGSYSGTGHRFGQYF. The chain recombines TRBV18 with TRBJ2-3, with 9 bases fitting TRBD1. Germline assignment: CDR1 KGHSH and CDR2 LQKENI. The V gene end was trimmed by 5 bases and the J gene end by 11 bases; junction bases not matched to a gene: 23. CDR3 length: 18 residues.

The V and J genes are TRBV5-4 and TRBJ1-3; no clear D. Trimming stripped 2 bases from V and 4 bases from J, with 7 bases between. CDR1 is SGHNT, CDR2 YYREEE, per germline (reference sequence). This CDR3 region has 13 residues. CDR3 in DNA: TGTGCCAGCAGCTTCACGGGGGGAAACACCATATATTTT. Protein: CASSFTGGNTIYF.

This chain joins TRBV27 and TRBJ2-5, with TRBD1 matching 9 bases. Germline V lookup: CDR1 MNHEY, CDR2 SMNVEV (reference sequence). Unmatched junction bases numbered 8, after V lost 1 base and J lost 2 bases. The CDR3 runs to 17 residues. This CDR3 is CASSLFGGTGPQETQYF. The CDR3 DNA reads as TGTGCCAGCAGTTTATTCGGGGGGACAGGGCCACAAGAGACCCAGTACTTC.

This chain links TRBV28 with TRBJ1-5, with 8 bases lining up with TRBD1. With V trimmed by 6 bases and J by 7 bases, 11 bases remained unmatched. Germline CDR1 reads MDHEN; CDR2 reads SYDVKM. This CDR3 is 15 amino acids long. This chain's CDR3 is CASSGWTGSGQPQHF. DNA for the CDR3: TGTGCCAGCAGCGGATGGACAGGGTCAGGGCAGCCCCAGCATTTT.

The chain employs TRBV3-1 (or the pseudogene TRBV3-2) and TRBJ2-3, with D maybe TRBD2 (6 bases). Germline assignment: CDR1 LGHDT and CDR2 YNNKEL (reference sequence). CDR3 length: 14 residues. Trimming removed 6 bases at V and 0 bases at J, with 10 bases between. The DNA of the CDR3 is TGTGCCAGCAGTTCCGGGGGAAGCACAGATACGCAGTATTTT. Its protein is CASSSGGSTDTQYF.